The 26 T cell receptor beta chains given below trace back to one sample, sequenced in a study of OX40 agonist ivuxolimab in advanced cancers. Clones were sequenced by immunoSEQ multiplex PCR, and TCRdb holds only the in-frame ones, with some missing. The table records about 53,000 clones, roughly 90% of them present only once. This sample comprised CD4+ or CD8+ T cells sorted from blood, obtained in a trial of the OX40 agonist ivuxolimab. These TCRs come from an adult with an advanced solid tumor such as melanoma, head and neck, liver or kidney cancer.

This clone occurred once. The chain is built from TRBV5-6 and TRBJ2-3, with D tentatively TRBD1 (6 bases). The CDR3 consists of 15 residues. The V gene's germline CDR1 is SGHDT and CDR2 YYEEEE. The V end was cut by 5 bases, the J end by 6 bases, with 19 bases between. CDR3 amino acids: CASRTQGRLVDTQYF. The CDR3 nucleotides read TGTGCCAGCAGGACACAGGGTCGTTTGGTCGATACGCAGTATTTT.

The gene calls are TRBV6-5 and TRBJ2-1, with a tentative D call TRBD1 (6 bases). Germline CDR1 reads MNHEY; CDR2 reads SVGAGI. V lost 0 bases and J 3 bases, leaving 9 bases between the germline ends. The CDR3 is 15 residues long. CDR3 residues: CASSYSSRGYNEQFF. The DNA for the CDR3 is TGTGCCAGCAGTTACTCGAGCAGGGGCTACAATGAGCAGTTCTTC.

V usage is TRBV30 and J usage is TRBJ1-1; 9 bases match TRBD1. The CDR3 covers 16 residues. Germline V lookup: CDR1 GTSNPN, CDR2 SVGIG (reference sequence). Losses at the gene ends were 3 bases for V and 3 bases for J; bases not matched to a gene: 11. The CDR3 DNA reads TGTGCCTGGAGAGCGAGACAGGGGGGCCTTTACACTGAAGCTTTCTTT. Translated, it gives CAWRARQGGLYTEAFF.

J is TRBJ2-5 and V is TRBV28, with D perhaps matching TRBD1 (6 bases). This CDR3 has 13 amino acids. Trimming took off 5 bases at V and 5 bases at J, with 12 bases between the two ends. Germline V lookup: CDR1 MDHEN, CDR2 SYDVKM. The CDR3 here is CASSTGQSETQYF. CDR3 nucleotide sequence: TGTGCCAGCAGTACAGGACAGTCCGAGACCCAGTACTTC.

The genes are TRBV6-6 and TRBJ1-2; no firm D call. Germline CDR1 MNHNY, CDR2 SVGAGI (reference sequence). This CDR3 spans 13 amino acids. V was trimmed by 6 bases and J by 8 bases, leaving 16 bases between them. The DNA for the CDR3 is TGTGCCAGCAGCCCCGGGAGCCGAGGAGGCTACACCTTC. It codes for CASSPGSRGGYTF.

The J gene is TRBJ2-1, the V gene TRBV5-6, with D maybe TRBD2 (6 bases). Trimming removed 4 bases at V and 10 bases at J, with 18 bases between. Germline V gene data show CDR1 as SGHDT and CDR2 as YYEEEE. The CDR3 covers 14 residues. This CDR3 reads CASSPGGNAHEQFF. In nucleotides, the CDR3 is TGTGCCAGCAGCCCCGGAGGGAACGCTCACGAGCAGTTCTTC. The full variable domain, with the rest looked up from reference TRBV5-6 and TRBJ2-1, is DAGVTQSPTHLIKTRGQQVTLRCSPKSGHDTVSWYQQALGQGPQFIFQYYEEEERQRGNFPDRFSGHQFPNYSSELNVNALLLGDSALYLCASSPGGNAHEQFFGPGTRLTVL.

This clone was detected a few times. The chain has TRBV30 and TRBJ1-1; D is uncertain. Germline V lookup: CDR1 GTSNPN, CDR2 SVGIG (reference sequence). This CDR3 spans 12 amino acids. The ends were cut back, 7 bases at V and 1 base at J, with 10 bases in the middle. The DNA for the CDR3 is TGTGCCTCCACAAGAGGGAACACTGAAGCTTTCTTT. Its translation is CASTRGNTEAFF.

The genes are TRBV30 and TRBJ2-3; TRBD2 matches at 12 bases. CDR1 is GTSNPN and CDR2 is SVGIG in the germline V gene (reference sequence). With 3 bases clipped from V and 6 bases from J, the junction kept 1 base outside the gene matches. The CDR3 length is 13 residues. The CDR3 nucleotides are TGTGCCTGGAGCACTAGCGGGGGGGATACGCAGTATTTT. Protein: CAWSTSGGDTQYF.

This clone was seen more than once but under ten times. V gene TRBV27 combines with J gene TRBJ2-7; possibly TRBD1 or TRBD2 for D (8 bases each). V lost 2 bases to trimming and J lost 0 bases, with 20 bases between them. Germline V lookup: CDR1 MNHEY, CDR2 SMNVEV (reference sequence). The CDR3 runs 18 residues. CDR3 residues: CASSLLGVAGQASYEQYF. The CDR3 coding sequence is TGTGCCAGCAGTTTACTGGGGGTAGCGGGACAGGCCTCCTACGAGCAGTACTTC.

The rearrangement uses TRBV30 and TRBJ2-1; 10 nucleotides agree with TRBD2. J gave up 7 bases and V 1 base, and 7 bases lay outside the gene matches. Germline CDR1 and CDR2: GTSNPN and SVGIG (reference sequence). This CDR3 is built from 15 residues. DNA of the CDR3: TGTGCCTGGAGTGCGCCGGGACTAGCGTTTAATGAGCAGTTCTTC. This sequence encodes CAWSAPGLAFNEQFF.

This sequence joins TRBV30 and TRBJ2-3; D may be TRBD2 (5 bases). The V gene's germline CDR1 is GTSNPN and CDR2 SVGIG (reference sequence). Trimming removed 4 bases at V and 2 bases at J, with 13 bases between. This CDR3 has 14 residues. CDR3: CAWMSKRFTDTQYF. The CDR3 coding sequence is TGTGCCTGGATGTCGAAGCGGTTCACAGATACGCAGTATTTT.

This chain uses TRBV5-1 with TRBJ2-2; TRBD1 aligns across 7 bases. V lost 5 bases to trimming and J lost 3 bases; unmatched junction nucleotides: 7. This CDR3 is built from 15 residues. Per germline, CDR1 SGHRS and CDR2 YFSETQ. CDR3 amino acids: CASSPRGHDTGELFF. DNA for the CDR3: TGCGCCAGCAGTCCTAGGGGGCATGACACCGGGGAGCTGTTTTTT.

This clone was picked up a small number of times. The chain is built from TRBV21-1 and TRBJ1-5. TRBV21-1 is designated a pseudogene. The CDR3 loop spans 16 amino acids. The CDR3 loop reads CASSKWGAHSNQPQHF. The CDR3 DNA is TGTGCCAGCAGCAAATGGGGGGCCCATAGCAATCAGCCCCAGCATTTT.

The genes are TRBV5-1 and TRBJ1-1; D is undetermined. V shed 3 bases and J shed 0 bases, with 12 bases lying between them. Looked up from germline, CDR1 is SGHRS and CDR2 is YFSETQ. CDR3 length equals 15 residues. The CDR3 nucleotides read TGCGCCAGCAGCTACCGGACGGGAATGAACACTGAAGCTTTCTTT. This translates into CASSYRTGMNTEAFF. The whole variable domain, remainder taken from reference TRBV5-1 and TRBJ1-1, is KAGVTQTPRYLIKTRGQQVTLSCSPISGHRSVSWYQQTPGQGLQFLFEYFSETQRNKGNFPGRFSGRQFSNSRSEMNVSTLELGDSALYLCASSYRTGMNTEAFFGQGTRLTVV.

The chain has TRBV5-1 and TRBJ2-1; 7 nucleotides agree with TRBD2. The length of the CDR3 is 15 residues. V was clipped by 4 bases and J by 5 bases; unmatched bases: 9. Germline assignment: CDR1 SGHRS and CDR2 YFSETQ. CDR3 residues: CASSRGGSSNNEQFF. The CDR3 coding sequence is TGCGCCAGCAGCCGGGGCGGGAGCAGTAACAATGAGCAGTTCTTC.

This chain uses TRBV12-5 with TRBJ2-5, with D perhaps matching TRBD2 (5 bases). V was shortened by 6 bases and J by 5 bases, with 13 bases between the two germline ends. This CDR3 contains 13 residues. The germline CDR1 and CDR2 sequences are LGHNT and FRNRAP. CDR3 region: CASGLDLSETQYF. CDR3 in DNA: TGTGCTAGTGGCCTGGACTTATCCGAGACCCAGTACTTC.

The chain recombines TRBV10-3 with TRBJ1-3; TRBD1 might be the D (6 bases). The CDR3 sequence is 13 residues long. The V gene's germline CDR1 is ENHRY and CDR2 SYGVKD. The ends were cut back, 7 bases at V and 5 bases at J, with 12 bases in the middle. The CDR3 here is CAITGGGRNTIYF. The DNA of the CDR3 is TGTGCCATCACGGGAGGGGGTCGAAACACCATATATTTT.

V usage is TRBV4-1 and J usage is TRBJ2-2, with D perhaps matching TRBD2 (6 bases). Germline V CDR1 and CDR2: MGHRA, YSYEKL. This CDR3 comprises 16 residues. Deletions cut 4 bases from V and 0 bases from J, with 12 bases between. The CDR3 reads CASSLKGLPNTGELFF. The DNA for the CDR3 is TGCGCCAGCAGCCTTAAGGGACTTCCGAACACCGGGGAGCTGTTTTTT.

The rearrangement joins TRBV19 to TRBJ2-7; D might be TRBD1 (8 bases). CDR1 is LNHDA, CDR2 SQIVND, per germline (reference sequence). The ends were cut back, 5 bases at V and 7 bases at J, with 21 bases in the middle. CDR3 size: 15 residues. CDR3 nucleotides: TGTGCCAGTAGTCGTCTTCAGACAGGGGAGGGGGAGCAGTACTTC. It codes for CASSRLQTGEGEQYF.

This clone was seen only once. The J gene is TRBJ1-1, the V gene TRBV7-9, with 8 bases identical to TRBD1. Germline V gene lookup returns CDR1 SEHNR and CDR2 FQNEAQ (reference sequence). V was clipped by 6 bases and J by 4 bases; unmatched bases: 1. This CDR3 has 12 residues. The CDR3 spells CASRGTGTEAFF. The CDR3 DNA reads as TGTGCCAGCAGGGGGACAGGCACTGAAGCTTTCTTT.

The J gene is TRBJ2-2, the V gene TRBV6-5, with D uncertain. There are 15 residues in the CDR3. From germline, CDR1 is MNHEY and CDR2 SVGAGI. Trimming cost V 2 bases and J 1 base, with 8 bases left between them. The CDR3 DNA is TGTGCCAGCAGTTACACCACCCTGAACACCGGGGAGCTGTTTTTT. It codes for CASSYTTLNTGELFF.

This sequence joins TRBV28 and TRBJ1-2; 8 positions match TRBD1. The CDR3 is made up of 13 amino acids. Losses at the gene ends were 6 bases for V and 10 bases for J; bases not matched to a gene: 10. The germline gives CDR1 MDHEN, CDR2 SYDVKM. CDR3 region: CASSPGQGIAYTF. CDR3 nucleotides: TGTGCCAGCAGCCCTGGACAGGGAATCGCCTACACCTTC.

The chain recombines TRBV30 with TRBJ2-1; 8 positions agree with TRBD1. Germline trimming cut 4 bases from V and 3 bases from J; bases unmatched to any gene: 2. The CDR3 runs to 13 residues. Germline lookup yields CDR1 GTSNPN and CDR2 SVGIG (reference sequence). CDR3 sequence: CAWTGQDYNEQFF. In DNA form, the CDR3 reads TGTGCCTGGACGGGACAGGACTACAATGAGCAGTTCTTC. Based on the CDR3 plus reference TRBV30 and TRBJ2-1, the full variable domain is SQTIHQWPATLVQPVGSPLSLECTVEGTSNPNLYWYRQAAGRGLQLLFYSVGIGQISSEVPQNLSASRPQDRQFILSSKKLLLSDSGFYLCAWTGQDYNEQFFGPGTRLTVL.

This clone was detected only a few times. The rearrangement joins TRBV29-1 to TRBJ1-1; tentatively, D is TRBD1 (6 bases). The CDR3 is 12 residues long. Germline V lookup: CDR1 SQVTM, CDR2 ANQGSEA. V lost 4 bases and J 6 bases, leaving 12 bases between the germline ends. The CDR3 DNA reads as TGCAGCGTTGGGGGGCCGGTCGCTGAAGCTTTCTTT. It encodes CSVGGPVAEAFF.

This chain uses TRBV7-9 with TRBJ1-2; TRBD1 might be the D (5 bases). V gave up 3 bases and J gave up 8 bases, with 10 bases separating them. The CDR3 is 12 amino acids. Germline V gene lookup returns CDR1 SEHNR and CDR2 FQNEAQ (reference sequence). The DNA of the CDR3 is TGTGCCAGCAGCTTCAGGGCTCTCGGCTACACCTTC. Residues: CASSFRALGYTF.

The CDR3 reads CASSESAGQGNTGELFF. The CDR3 DNA reads TGCGCCAGCAGTGAGTCCGCGGGACAGGGGAACACCGGGGAGCTGTTTTTT. This chain connects TRBV10-2 to TRBJ2-2; TRBD1 agrees at 9 bases. Unmatched junction bases numbered 3, after V lost 0 bases and J lost 1 base. In germline, CDR1 is WSHSY, CDR2 SAAADI. There are 17 residues in the CDR3.